The next 12 T cell receptor beta chains were all read from a single sample in a study of blood T cells in healthy people across ages. With a J-beta primer mix and a sample-barcoded 5' primer, a second PCR ran about 7 to 11 cycles. TCRdb re-called the 5' RACE reads through MiXCR, storing one row per CDR3 protein. The table lists more than 600,000 distinct CDR3 sequences, roughly 25% of them singletons. Separately, the same data were catalogued under a study of T cells of mothers and their children.

Sequencing was performed on blood. The origin of the receptors is a boy between 5 and 17 years old in good health.

The V and J genes are TRBV29-1 and TRBJ1-2; D not certain. Germline V gene sequence: CDR1 SQVTM, CDR2 ANQGSEA. The CDR3 consists of 12 residues. Trimming took 3 bases from V and 7 from J, leaving 12 bases between them. CDR3 in amino acids: CSVDAFGSGYTF. The CDR3 nucleotides are TGCAGCGTTGACGCTTTCGGGAGTGGCTACACCTTC.

The chain employs TRBV10-3 and TRBJ2-3; a weak D match, TRBD2 (6 bases). CDR3 length: 14 amino acids. The V gene lost 2 bases and the J gene lost 3 bases, with 9 bases spanning the gap. Germline CDR1 reads ENHRY; CDR2 reads SYGVKD. This CDR3 reads CAISEAGKTDTQYF. The CDR3 DNA is TGTGCCATCAGTGAGGCGGGGAAGACAGATACGCAGTATTTT.

This clonotype was seen only a few times. The gene calls are TRBV20-1 and TRBJ2-5; 12 nucleotides agree with TRBD2. Germline V CDR1 and CDR2: DFQATT, SNEGSKA (reference sequence). The CDR3 is made up of 15 amino acids. The ends lost 4 bases at V and 7 bases at J; junction bases unmatched: 10. This CDR3 is CSATLAGGPPGTQYF. The CDR3 DNA follows: TGCAGTGCTACGCTAGCGGGGGGGCCACCCGGGACCCAGTACTTC.

The chain links TRBV9 to TRBJ2-7; 8 bases agree with TRBD2. The CDR3 has 15 amino acids. CDR1 and CDR2 (germline): SGDLS, YYNGEE. V lost 1 base, J lost 0 bases, and 3 bases stayed unmatched. CDR3 in amino acids: CASSVSGLGSYEQYF. As DNA, the CDR3 is TGTGCCAGCAGCGTATCGGGACTAGGCTCCTACGAGCAGTACTTC.

Only a few counts were recorded for this clonotype. This rearrangement joins TRBV6-5 to TRBJ2-4, with D uncertain. Between the trimmed V and J ends, which lost 2 bases and 9 bases, there was a span of 5 bases. Germline-derived CDR1 and CDR2 are MNHEY and SVGAGI. CDR3 length: 11 residues. DNA of the CDR3: TGTGCCAGCAGTTACATGTCCATTCAGTACTTC. Protein: CASSYMSIQYF.

This clonotype turned up a few times. J is TRBJ1-2 and V is TRBV7-9, with 8 bases lining up with TRBD1. With 1 base clipped from V and 13 bases from J, the junction kept 11 bases outside the gene matches. The CDR3 consists of 14 residues. Germline CDR1 SEHNR, CDR2 FQNEAQ (reference sequence). The CDR3 sequence is CASSLEGTGPSGTF. DNA of the CDR3: TGTGCCAGCAGCTTAGAGGGGACAGGCCCCTCGGGCACCTTC.

There are a few counts of this clonotype. The J gene is TRBJ1-4, the V gene TRBV12-3 or TRBV12-4; TRBD1 aligns across 8 bases. This CDR3 has 15 amino acids. Trimming cost V 5 bases and J 7 bases; bases outside gene matches: 9. The CDR3 region has the DNA TGTGCCAGCAGTATGGACAGGGAGATTACTGAAAAACTGTTTTTT. Translating gives CASSMDREITEKLFF.

This clonotype was observed a handful of times. The rearrangement joins TRBV5-1 to TRBJ1-1; 8 nucleotides align to TRBD1. V lost 4 bases to trimming and J lost 4 bases; unmatched junction nucleotides: 6. This CDR3 has 14 amino acids. Per the germline V gene, CDR1 is SGHRS and CDR2 is YFSETQ. The CDR3 spells CASSMDRAGTEAFF. The CDR3 DNA reads TGCGCCAGCAGCATGGACAGGGCGGGCACTGAAGCTTTCTTT. Filled out from reference TRBV5-1 and TRBJ1-1, the complete variable domain reads KAGVTQTPRYLIKTRGQQVTLSCSPISGHRSVSWYQQTPGQGLQFLFEYFSETQRNKGNFPGRFSGRQFSNSRSEMNVSTLELGDSALYLCASSMDRAGTEAFFGQGTRLTVV.

The rearrangement uses TRBV29-1 and TRBJ2-7; D may be TRBD2 (5 bases). Trimming removed 6 bases from V and 0 bases from J, with 12 bases in between. Germline V gene sequence: CDR1 SQVTM, CDR2 ANQGSEA. This CDR3 region has 13 residues. As DNA, the CDR3 is TGCAGCGTGAGCCCGGGATTCTCCTACGAGCAGTACTTC. Translation: CSVSPGFSYEQYF.

The table lists this clonotype with many counts. The rearrangement joins TRBV6-2 or TRBV6-3 to TRBJ2-5; D is ambiguous. The germline V gene has CDR1 MNHEY and CDR2 SVGEGT. This CDR3 spans 15 amino acids. V gave up 6 bases and J gave up 3 bases, with 17 bases separating them. DNA for the CDR3: TGTGCCAGCAGCCCTGCCGACCGGCACAAAGAGACCCAGTACTTC. Residues: CASSPADRHKETQYF.

This chain uses TRBV6-6 with TRBJ1-4, with TRBD1 identical over 10 bases. This CDR3 spans 15 amino acids. The V gene's germline CDR1 is MNHNY and CDR2 SVGAGI (reference sequence). V trimming: 6 bases; J trimming: 8 bases; junction bases outside the gene matches: 9. The DNA for the CDR3 is TGTGCCAGCAGCTTTGGGACAGGGGAGTCGGAAAAACTGTTTTTT. Translating gives CASSFGTGESEKLFF.

This clonotype has a count of ten or more. The genes are TRBV7-2 and TRBJ2-1; unclear D gene. The ends were cut back, 3 bases at V and 6 bases at J, with 9 bases in the middle. This CDR3 is 13 amino acids long. Germline V CDR1 and CDR2: SGHTA, FQGNSA. CDR3 coding DNA: TGTGCCAGCAGCTTGGCCCCTCGCAATGAGCAGTTCTTC. Protein product: CASSLAPRNEQFF.